The sequence of this T cell receptor beta chain was determined in a study of identical twins. TCRdb called the 5' RACE reads again in MiXCR, with one record for every CDR3 protein. The table shows just over 500,000 distinct CDR3 sequences, with around 20% occurring only once. Per the germline V gene, CDR1 is MDHEN and CDR2 is SYDVKM. V lost 6 bases to trimming and J lost 4 bases, with 10 bases between them. This CDR3 comprises 13 residues. The same sample was also used in a study of T cells expressing NK-cell markers. That investigation notes: Of CD8+ T cells, 1.0-7.0% belonged to dominant NKG2C+ clonotypes in roughly 6 donors.

The sample was CD4+ T cells sorted from blood. V gene TRBV28 combines with J gene TRBJ1-3; D gene uncertain. This clonotype originated in a woman aged 18-30 years in good health. Here the CDR3 reads CASSIKEGNTIYF. The CDR3 coding sequence is TGTGCCAGCAGCATTAAAGAGGGAAACACCATATATTTT.